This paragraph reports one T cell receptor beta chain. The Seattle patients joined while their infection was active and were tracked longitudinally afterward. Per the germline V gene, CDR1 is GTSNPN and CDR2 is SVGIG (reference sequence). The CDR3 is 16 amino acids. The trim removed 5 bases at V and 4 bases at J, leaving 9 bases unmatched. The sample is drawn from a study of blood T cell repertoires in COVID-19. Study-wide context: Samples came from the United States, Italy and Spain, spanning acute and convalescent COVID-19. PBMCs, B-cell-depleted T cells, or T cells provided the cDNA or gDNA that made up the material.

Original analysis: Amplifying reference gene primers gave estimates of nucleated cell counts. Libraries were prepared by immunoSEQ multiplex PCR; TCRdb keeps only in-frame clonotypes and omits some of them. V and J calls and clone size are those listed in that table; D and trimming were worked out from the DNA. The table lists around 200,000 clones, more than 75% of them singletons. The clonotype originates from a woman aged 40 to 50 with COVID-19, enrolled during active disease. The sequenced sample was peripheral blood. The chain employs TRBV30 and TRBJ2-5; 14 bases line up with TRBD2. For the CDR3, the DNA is TGTGCCTGGTCGGGACTAGCGGGAGAGATTGGAGAGACCCAGTACTTC. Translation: CAWSGLAGEIGETQYF.